The entry below describes one T cell receptor beta chain. These data belong to a study of cytomegalovirus exposure and HLA in healthy donors. Germline V gene lookup returns CDR1 MNHEY and CDR2 SMNVEV (reference sequence). The ends lost 10 bases at V and 2 bases at J; junction bases unmatched: 4. The CDR3 runs 13 residues. Use of 60 Vbeta and 13 Jbeta primers characterized the PCR. Profiled with immunoSEQ multiplex PCR; TCRdb holds only in-frame clones, not every one. The sample has some 110,000 clones; 76% are singletons. The specimen was PBMCs. The source is a man in his forties or fifties in good health and CMV-seropositive. V gene TRBV27 combines with J gene TRBJ2-7; 11 positions match TRBD2. CDR3 DNA sequence: TGTGCCACCGGGACTAGCGGAGCCTACGAGCAGTACTTC. Translating it yields CATGTSGAYEQYF.